This T cell receptor beta chain was found in a study of cytotoxic CD8 clonotypes in ibrutinib-treated CLL. The protocol was immunoSEQ multiplex PCR, while the TCRdb copy is restricted to in-frame clones and leaves out a portion. The sample lists 150,000 or so clones, about 76% seen once, with around 5% in the top ten. Germline CDR1 and CDR2: MDHEN and SYDVKM. J lost 0 bases, V lost 7 bases, and 5 bases had no gene match. This CDR3 is built from 14 residues. The source of about 2 micrograms of genomic DNA for TCR beta libraries was cryopreserved PBMCs. The V gene is TRBV28, the J gene TRBJ2-7; 8 bases are shared with TRBD1. The source is a human donor with chronic lymphocytic leukemia. Sequenced here: PBMCs, sampled after 24 months of ibrutinib treatment. For the CDR3, the DNA is TGTGCCAGCAACGGACAGGGAAGCTCCTACGAGCAGTACTTC. The encoded protein is CASNGQGSSYEQYF.